The entry below gives a single TCR beta chain sequence along with its context. Its specificity is unknown. This sample is drawn from a study of cytomegalovirus exposure and HLA in healthy donors. Findings of the study overall: Judged likely to be a sequencing artifact was a cluster of highly shared sequence variants. V segments that were indistinguishable, TRBV6-2 and TRBV6-3 among them, were omitted from analysis. A later analysis linked some 18,000 TCR beta sequences to HLA alleles at 0.05 false discovery rate.

The CDR3 extends over 15 amino acids. The ends were cut back, 0 bases at V and 2 bases at J, with 10 bases in the middle. Germline-derived CDR1 and CDR2 are LNHDA and SQIVND (reference sequence). The PCR was carried out with 60 Vbeta primers and 13 Jbeta primers. Sequencing was performed with immunoSEQ multiplex PCR; in TCRdb, only in-frame clones are kept and a portion is missing. This sample has more than 150,000 clones, with 75% to 85% found just once. Sequences were obtained from PBMCs. The receptor comes from a man between 18 and 29 years old in good health and CMV-seronegative. The rearrangement links TRBV19 to TRBJ1-1; unclear D gene. The CDR3 sequence: CASSIDTGFNTEAFF. The DNA of the CDR3 is TGTGCCAGTAGTATAGACACCGGGTTCAACACTGAAGCTTTCTTT.